This TCR beta chain was identified during a study of CD8 T cells in ankylosing spondylitis (dated by TCRdb to between 2016 and 2019). About the investigation overall: T cell receptor beta repertoires were profiled in healthy donors and ankylosing spondylitis patients so that disease-linked TCR variants could be found. Samples of peripheral blood were taken, and for ankylosing spondylitis patients, synovial fluid was collected as well. In total, the full study cohort was made up of 85 to 140 healthy donors and 25 or so ankylosing spondylitis patients.

The V end loses 0 bases and the J end loses 2 bases, and a stretch of 11 bases separates them. The cysteine opens and the phenylalanine closes a CDR3 of 16 amino acids. Solely the CDR3 DNA is kept, with 48 bases framed from the first base. According to the germline V gene, CDR1 reads SGHDN and CDR2 reads FVKESK. What the study reported, not specific to this receptor: Some TCR beta motif variants had previously been reported in synovial fluid and blood of reactive arthritis patients, which suggested common disease-initiation mechanisms. The disease-linked clones showed a CD8+ phenotype and occurred at relatively low frequencies in peripheral blood. A TCR beta motif of eight highly homologous amino acid variants appeared characteristic of blood from ankylosing spondylitis patients. According to the report, matched synovial fluid samples from ankylosing spondylitis patients were significantly enriched for the disease-linked clones.

The run used an Illumina HiSeq 2500. TCR beta libraries were prepared by quantitative 5'-RACE with molecular barcodes. As for the original processing: To identify disease-linked TCR variants, a new computational method was used, one built on a probabilistic model of VDJ rearrangement. The public reads were reprocessed in TCRdb via fastp at Q25 and MiXCR, keeping in-frame beta chains. Under each unique CDR3 protein, matching rows form one entry showing the most common genes and DNA. TCRdb, not the authors, supplied the V and J calls. Across this sample there are 350,000 to 450,000 distinct CDR3 sequences, with 20% seen only once. The ten biggest clones cover around 13% of the sample. In this sample, this clonotype turned up a few times. The target of this receptor is not known. No base quality information exists; no much larger clone differs at one position.

This clonotype was sampled from a male donor with ankylosing spondylitis or in good health (not recorded which). The sequencing sample was made of blood, either unsorted or a sorted T cell fraction (not recorded which). The rearranged segments are TRBV14 and TRBJ2-1; the D gene is perhaps TRBD2, on 5 matching bases. The nucleotide sequence is given as TGTGCCAGCAGCCAAGAGGCCCTAGCTCCCTACAATGAGCAGTTCTTC. The resulting protein is CASSQEALAPYNEQFF.